This TCR beta chain was sequenced for a study of immune reconstitution after stem cell transplant in scleroderma (dated by TCRdb to about 2017). The receptor library was made with RT-PCR. Instrument used: Illumina MiSeq. In TCRdb, the public reads were trimmed at Q25 with fastp and aligned with MiXCR, with productive beta chains retained. Here each entry gathers all rows of one CDR3 protein and keeps the most common genes and DNA. The sample profile shows about 4,900 distinct CDR3 sequences; 8.5% of them were found once. The leading ten clones occupy 4% to 4.5% of the sample. V lost 4 bases and J lost 5 bases; the stretch between them is 12 bases long. The CDR3 runs 13 amino acids, cysteine and phenylalanine included. Kept here is only the CDR3 DNA, which spans 39 bases and is read in frame from base 1. As encoded in the germline V gene, CDR1 is SGHRS while CDR2 is YFSETQ. This clonotype is medium-sized (0.01 to 0.1%) in terms of sample share. What antigen it recognizes has not been identified. No clone much larger than this one lies a single base away; base qualities are absent.

The origin of this receptor is a male donor with systemic sclerosis. Sample collection was performed before or after autologous hematopoietic stem cell transplantation (not recorded which). The chain couples TRBV5-1 to TRBJ1-1, with the D gene call left open. The CDR3 in this case is CASSPGPGTEAFF. In nucleotide form, the sequence is TGCGCCAGCAGCCCCGGACCCGGGACTGAAGCTTTCTTT.